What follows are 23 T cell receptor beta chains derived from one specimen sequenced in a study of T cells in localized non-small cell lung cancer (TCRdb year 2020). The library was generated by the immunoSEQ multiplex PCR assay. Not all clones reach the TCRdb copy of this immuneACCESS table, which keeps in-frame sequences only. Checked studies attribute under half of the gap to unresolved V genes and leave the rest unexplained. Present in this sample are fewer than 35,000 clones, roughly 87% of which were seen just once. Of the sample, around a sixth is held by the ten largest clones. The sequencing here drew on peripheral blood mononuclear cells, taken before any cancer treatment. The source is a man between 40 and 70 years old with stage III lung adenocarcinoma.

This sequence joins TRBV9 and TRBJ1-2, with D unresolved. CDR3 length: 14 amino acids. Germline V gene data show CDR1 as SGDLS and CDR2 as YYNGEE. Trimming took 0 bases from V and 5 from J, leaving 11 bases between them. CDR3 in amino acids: CASSVDGGPYGYTF. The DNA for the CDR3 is TGTGCCAGCAGCGTAGATGGCGGACCTTATGGCTACACCTTC.

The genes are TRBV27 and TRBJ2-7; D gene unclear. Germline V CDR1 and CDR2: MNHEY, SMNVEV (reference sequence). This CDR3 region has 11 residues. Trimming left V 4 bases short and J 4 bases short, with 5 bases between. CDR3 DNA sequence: TGTGCCAGCAGTTCGACTTACGAGCAGTACTTC. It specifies CASSSTYEQYF.

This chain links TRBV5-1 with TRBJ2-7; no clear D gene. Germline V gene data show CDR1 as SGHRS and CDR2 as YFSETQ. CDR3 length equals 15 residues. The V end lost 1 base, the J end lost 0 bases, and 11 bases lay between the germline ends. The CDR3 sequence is CASSLSITNSYEQYF. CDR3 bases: TGCGCCAGCAGCTTGTCGATCACAAACTCCTACGAGCAGTACTTC.

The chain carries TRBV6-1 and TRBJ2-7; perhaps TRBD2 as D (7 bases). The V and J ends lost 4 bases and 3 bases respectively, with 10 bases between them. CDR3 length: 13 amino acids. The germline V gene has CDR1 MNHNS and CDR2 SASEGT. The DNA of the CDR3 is TGTGCCAGCAGTGGAGGGGGGGACTACGAGCAGTACTTC. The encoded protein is CASSGGGDYEQYF.

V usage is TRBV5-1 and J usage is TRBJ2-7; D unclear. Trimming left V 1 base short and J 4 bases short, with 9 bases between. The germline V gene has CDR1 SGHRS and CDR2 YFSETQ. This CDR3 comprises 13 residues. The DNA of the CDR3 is TGCGCCAGCAGCTTGTCCGGGCCATACGAGCAGTACTTC. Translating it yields CASSLSGPYEQYF.

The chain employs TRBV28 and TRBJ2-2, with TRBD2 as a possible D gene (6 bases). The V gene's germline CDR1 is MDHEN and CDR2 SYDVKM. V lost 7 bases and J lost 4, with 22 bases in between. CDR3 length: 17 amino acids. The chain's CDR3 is CASNPYGGRIGTGELFF. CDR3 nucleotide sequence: TGTGCCAGCAACCCTTACGGGGGAAGGATCGGCACCGGGGAGCTGTTTTTT.

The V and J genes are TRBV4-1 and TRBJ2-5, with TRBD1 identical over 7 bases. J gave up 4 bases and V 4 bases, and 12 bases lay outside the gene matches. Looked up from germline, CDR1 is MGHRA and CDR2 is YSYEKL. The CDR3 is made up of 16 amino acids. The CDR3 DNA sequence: TGCGCCAGCAGCCCCGGCGGGCAGGGGGTTGGAGAGACCCAGTACTTC. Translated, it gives CASSPGGQGVGETQYF.

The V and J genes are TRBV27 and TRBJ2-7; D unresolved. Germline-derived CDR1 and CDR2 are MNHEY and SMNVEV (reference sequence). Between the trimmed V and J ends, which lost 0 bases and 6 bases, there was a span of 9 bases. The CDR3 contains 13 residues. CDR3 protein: CASSLSALREQYF. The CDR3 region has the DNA TGTGCCAGCAGTTTATCCGCGTTGCGCGAGCAGTACTTC.

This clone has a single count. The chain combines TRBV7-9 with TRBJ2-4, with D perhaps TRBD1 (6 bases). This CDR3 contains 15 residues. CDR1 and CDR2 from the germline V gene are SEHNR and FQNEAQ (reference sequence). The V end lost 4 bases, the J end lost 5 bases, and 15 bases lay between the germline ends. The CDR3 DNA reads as TGTGCCAGCAGCTGGACAGCCCTGGGGCAAAACATTCAGTACTTC. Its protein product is CASSWTALGQNIQYF. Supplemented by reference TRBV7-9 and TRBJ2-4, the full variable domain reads DTGVSQNPRHKITKRGQNVTFRCDPISEHNRLYWYRQTLGQGPEFLTYFQNEAQLEKSRLLSDRFSAERPKGSFSTLEIQRTEQGDSAMYLCASSWTALGQNIQYFGAGTRLSVL.

CDR3 region: CASSGLIGLVTGELFF. CDR3 in DNA: TGTGCCAGCAGTGGGTTGATAGGACTAGTCACCGGGGAGCTGTTTTTT. J is TRBJ2-2 and V is TRBV2, with 7 bases matching TRBD2. The V gene's germline CDR1 is SNHLY and CDR2 FYNNEI. V shed 4 bases, J shed 4 bases, and the junction held 9 bases outside the gene matches. This CDR3 contains 16 residues.

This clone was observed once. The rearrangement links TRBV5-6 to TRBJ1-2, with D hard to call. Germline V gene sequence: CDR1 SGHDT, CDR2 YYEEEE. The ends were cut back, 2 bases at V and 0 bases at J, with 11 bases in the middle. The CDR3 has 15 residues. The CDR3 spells CASSLGPRANYGYTF. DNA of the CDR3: TGTGCCAGCAGCTTAGGACCTCGAGCTAACTATGGCTACACCTTC.

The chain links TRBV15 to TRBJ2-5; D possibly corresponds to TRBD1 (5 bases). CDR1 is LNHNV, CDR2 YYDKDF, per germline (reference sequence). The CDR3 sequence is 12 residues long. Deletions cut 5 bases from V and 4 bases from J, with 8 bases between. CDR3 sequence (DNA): TGTGCCACCAGCCCTGGGGCAGAGACCCAGTACTTC. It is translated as CATSPGAETQYF.

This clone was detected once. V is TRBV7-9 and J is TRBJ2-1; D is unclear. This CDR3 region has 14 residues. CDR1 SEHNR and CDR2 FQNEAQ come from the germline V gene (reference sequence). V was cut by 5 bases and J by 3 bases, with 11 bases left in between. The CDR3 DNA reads TGTGCCAGCAGCCAACTAAAGGGCTACAATGAGCAGTTCTTC. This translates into CASSQLKGYNEQFF.

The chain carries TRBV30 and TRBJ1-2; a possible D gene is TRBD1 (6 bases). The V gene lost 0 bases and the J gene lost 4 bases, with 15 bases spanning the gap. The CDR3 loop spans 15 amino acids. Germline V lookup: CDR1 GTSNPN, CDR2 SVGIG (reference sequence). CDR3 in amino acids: CAWSVTGASPYGYTF. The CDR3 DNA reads TGTGCCTGGAGTGTAACGGGGGCGAGCCCCTATGGCTACACCTTC.

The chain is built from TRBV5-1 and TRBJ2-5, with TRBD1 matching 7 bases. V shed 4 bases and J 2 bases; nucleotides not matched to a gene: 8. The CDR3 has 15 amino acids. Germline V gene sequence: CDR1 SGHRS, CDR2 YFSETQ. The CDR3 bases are TGCGCCAGCAGCCCAAAACCGGGACAGCAAGAGACCCAGTACTTC. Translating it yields CASSPKPGQQETQYF. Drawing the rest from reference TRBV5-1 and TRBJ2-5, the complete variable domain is KAGVTQTPRYLIKTRGQQVTLSCSPISGHRSVSWYQQTPGQGLQFLFEYFSETQRNKGNFPGRFSGRQFSNSRSEMNVSTLELGDSALYLCASSPKPGQQETQYFGPGTRLLVL.

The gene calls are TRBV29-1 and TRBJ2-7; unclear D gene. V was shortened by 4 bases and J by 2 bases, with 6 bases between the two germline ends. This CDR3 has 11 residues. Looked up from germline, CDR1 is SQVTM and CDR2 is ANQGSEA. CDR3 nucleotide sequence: TGCAGCGTTGGAGGAGCCTACGAGCAGTACTTC. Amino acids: CSVGGAYEQYF.

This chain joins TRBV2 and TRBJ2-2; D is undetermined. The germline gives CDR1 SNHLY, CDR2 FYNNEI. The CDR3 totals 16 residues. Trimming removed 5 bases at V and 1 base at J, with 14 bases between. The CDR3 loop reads CASSPLGRGNTGELFF. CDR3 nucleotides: TGTGCCAGCAGTCCCCTGGGTCGAGGGAACACCGGGGAGCTGTTTTTT.

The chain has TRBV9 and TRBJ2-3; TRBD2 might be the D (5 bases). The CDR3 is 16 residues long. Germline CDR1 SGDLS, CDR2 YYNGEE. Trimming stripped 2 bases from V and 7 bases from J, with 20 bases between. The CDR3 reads CASSVLPGYEINTQYF. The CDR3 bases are TGTGCCAGCAGCGTTTTACCGGGGTACGAGATAAATACGCAGTATTTT.

The CDR3 protein is CASSRQGPYEQYF. In DNA form, the CDR3 reads TGTGCCAGCAGCAGACAGGGCCCCTACGAGCAGTACTTC. This rearrangement joins TRBV7-2 to TRBJ2-7; 7 positions agree with TRBD1. V lost 5 bases to trimming and J lost 2 bases; unmatched junction nucleotides: 3. In germline, CDR1 is SGHTA, CDR2 FQGNSA. The CDR3 is 13 residues long.

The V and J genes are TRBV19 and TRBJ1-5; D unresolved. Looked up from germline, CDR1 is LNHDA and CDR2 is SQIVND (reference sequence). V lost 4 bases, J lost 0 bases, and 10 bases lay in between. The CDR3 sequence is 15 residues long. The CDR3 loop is CASSKTAHSNQPQHF. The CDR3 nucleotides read TGTGCCAGTAGTAAGACTGCTCATAGCAATCAGCCCCAGCATTTT.

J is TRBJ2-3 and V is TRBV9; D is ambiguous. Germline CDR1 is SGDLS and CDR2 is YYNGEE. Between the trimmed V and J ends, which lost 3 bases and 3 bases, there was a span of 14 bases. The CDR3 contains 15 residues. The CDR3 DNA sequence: TGTGCCAGCAGCGAGAGGCTGGGGAAGACAGATACGCAGTATTTT. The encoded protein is CASSERLGKTDTQYF.

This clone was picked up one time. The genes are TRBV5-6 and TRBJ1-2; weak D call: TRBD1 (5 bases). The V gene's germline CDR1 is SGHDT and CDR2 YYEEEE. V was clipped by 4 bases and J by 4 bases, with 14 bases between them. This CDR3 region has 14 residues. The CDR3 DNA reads TGTGCCAGCAGCGAATGGCAGGGCAGCTATGGCTACACCTTC. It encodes CASSEWQGSYGYTF. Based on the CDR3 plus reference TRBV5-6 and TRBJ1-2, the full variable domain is DAGVTQSPTHLIKTRGQQVTLRCSPKSGHDTVSWYQQALGQGPQFIFQYYEEEERQRGNFPDRFSGHQFPNYSSELNVNALLLGDSALYLCASSEWQGSYGYTFGSGTRLTVV.

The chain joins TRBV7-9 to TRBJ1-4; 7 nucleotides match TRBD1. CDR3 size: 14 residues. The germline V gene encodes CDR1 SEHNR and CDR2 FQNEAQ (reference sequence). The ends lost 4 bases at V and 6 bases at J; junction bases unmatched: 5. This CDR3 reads CASSSSTGDEKLFF. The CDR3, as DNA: TGTGCCAGCAGCTCCTCCACAGGGGATGAAAAACTGTTTTTT.